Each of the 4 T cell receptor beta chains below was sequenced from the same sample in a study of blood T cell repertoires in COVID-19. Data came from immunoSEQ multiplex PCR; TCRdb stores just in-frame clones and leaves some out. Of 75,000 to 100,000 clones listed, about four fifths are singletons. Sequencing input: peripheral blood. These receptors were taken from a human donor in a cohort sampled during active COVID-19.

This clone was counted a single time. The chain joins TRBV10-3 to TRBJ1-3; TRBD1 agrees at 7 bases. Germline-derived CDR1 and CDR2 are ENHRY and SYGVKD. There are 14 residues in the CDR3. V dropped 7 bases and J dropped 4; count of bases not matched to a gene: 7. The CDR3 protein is CAIKDTGDGNTIYF. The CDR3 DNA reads TGTGCCATCAAAGATACAGGGGACGGAAACACCATATATTTT.

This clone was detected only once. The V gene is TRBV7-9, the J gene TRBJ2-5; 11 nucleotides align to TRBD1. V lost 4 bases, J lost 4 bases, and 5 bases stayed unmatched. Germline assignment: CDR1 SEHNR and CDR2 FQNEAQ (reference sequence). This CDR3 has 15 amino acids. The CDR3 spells CASSSSGTGGETQYF. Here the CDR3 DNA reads TGTGCCAGCAGCTCTAGCGGGACAGGGGGAGAGACCCAGTACTTC.

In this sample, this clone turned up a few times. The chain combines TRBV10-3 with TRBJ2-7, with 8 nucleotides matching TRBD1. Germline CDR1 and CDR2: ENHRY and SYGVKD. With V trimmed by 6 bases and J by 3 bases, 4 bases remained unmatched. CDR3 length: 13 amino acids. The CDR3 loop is CAIRQGAIYEQYF. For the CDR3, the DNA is TGTGCCATCAGGCAGGGGGCGATCTACGAGCAGTACTTC.

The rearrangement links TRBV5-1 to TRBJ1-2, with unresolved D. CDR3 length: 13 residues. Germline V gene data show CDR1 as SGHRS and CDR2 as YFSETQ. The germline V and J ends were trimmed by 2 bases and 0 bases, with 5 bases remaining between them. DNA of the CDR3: TGCGCCAGCAGCTTACAAGCTAACTATGGCTACACCTTC. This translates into CASSLQANYGYTF.